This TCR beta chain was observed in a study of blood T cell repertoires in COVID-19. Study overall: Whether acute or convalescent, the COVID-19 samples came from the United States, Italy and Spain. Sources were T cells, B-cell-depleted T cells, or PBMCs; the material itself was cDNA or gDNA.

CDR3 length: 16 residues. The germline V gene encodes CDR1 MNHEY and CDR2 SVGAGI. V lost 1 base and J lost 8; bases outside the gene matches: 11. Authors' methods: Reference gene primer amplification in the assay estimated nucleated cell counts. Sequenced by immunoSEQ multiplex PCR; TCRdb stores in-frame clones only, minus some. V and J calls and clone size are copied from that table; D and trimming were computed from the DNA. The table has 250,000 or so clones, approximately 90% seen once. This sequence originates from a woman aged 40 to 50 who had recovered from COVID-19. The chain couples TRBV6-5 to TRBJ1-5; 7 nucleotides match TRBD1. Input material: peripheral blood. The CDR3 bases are TGTGCCAGCAGTTACTTGGGCCCGACAGGGTCTGAGCCCCAGCATTTT. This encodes CASSYLGPTGSEPQHF.